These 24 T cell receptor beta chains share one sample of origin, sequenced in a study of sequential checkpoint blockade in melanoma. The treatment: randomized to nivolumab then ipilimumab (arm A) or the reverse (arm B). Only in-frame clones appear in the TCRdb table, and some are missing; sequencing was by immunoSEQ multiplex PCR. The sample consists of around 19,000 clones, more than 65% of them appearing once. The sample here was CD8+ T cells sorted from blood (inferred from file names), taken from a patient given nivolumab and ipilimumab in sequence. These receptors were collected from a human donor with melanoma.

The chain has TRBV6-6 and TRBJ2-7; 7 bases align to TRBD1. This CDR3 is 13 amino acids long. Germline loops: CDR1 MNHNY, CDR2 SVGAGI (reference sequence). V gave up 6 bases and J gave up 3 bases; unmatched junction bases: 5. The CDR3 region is CASRDRQGYEQYF. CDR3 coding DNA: TGTGCCAGCAGGGACAGACAGGGCTACGAGCAGTACTTC.

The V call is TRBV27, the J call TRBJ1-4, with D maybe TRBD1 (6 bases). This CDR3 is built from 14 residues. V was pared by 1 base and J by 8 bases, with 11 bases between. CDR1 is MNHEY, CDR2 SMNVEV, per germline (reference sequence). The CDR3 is CASSLLVQGEKLFF. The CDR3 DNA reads TGTGCCAGCAGTTTATTGGTCCAGGGGGAAAAACTGTTTTTT.

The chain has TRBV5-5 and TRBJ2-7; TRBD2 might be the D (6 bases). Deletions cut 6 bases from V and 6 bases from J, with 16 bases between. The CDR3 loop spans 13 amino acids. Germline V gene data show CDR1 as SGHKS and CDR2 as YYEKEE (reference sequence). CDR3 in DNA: TGTGCCAGCAACCTCCCGGGGGAAATCGAGCAGTACTTC. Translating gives CASNLPGEIEQYF.

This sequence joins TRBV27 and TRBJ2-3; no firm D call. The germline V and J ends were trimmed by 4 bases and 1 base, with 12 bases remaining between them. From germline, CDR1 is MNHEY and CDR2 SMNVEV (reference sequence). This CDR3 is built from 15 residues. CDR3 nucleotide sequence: TGTGCCAGCAGTTCCTACGCTACGGGCACAGATACGCAGTATTTT. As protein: CASSSYATGTDTQYF.

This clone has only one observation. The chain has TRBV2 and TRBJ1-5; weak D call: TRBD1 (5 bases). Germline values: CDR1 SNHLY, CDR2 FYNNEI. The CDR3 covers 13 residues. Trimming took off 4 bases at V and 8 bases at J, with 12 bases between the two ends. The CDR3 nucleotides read TGTGCCAGCAGTGCTTTTCGGGGGGAGCCCCAGCATTTT. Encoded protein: CASSAFRGEPQHF.

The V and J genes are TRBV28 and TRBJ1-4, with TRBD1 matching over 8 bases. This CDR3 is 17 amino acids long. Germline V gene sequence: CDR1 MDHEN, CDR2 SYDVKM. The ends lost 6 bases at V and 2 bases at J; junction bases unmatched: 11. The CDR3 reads CASRPRTGQSTNEKLFF. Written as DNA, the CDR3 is TGTGCCAGCAGGCCTAGGACAGGGCAGTCTACTAATGAAAAACTGTTTTTT.

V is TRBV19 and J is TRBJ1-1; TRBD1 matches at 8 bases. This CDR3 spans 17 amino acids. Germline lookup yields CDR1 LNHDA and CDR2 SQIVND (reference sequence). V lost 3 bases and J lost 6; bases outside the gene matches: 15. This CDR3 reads CASSIGEYRDRSAEAFF. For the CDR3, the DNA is TGTGCCAGTAGTATCGGAGAATACCGGGACAGGTCCGCTGAAGCTTTCTTT.

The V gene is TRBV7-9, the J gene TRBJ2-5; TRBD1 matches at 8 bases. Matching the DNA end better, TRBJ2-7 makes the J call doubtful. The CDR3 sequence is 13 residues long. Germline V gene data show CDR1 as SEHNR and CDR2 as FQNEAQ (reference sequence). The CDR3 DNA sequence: TGTGCCGTATCGGGACAGGCGGTATACGAGCAGTACTTC. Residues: CAVSGQAVYEQYF.

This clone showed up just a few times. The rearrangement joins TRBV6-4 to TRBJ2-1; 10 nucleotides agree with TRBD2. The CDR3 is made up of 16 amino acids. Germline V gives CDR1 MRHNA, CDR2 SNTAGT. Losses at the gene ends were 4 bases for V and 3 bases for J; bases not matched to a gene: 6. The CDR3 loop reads CASSASSGGDYNEQFF. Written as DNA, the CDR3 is TGTGCCAGCAGTGCCTCTAGCGGGGGCGACTACAATGAGCAGTTCTTC.

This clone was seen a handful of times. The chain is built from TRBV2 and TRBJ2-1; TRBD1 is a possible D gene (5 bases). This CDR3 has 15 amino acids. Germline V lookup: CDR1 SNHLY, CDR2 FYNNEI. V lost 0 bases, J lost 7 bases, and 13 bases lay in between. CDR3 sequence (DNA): TGTGCCAGCAGTGAAGCGGGGCCGATTGGTAATGAGCAGTTCTTC. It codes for CASSEAGPIGNEQFF. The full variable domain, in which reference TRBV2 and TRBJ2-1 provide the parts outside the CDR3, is EPEVTQTPSHQVTQMGQEVILRCVPISNHLYFYWYRQILGQKVEFLVSFYNNEISEKSEIFDDQFSVERPDGSNFTLKIRSTKLEDSAMYFCASSEAGPIGNEQFFGPGTRLTVL.

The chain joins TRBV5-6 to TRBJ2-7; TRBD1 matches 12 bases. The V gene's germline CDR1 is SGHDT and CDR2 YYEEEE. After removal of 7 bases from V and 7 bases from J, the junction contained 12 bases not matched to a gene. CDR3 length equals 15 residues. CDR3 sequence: CASVTGGTGGKEQYF. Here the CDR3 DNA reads TGTGCCAGCGTAACGGGAGGGACAGGGGGCAAAGAGCAGTACTTC.

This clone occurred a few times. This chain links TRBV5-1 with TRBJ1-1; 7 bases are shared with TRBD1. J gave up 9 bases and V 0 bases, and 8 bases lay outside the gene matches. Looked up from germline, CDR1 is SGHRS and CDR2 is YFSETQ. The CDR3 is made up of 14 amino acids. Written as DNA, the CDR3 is TGCGCCAGCAGCTTGGACCCGACAGGGCTTAAAGCTTTCTTT. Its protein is CASSLDPTGLKAFF.

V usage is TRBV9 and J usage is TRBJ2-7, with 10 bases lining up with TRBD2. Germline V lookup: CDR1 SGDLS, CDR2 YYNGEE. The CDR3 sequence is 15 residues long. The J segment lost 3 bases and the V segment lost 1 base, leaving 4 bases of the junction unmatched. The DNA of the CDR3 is TGTGCCAGCAGCGTACTAGCGGGGGAGAACTACGAGCAGTACTTC. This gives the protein CASSVLAGENYEQYF.

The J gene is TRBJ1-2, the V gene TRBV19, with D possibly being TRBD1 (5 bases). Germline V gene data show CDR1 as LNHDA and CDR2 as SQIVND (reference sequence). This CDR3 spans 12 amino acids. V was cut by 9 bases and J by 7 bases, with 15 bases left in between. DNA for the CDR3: TGTGCCAGCCTAATTGGGGCCGGTGGCTACACCTTC. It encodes CASLIGAGGYTF.

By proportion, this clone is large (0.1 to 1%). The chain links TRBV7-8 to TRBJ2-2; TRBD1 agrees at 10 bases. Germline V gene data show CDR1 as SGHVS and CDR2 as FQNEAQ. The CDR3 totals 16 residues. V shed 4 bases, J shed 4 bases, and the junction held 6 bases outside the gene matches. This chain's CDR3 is CASSSRTGGRTGELFF. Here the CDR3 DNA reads TGTGCCAGCAGCTCACGGACAGGGGGACGCACCGGGGAGCTGTTTTTT.

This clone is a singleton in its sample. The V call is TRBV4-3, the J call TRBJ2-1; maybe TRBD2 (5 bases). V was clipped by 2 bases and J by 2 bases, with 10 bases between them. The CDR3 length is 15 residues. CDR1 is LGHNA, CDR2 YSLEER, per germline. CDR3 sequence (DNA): TGCGCCAGCAGCCAAACCACGGGGACCTACAATGAGCAGTTCTTC. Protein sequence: CASSQTTGTYNEQFF.

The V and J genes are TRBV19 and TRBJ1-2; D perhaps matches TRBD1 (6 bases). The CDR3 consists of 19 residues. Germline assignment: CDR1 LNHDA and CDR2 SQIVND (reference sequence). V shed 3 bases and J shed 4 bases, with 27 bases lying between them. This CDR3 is CASSMDRSGTHGGGYGYTF. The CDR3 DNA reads TGTGCCAGTAGTATGGATCGGTCTGGGACACATGGCGGAGGCTATGGCTACACCTTC. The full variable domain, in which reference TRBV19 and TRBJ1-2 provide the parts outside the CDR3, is DGGITQSPKYLFRKEGQNVTLSCEQNLNHDAMYWYRQDPGQGLRLIYYSQIVNDFQKGDIAEGYSVSREKKESFPLTVTSAQKNPTAFYLCASSMDRSGTHGGGYGYTFGSGTRLTVV.

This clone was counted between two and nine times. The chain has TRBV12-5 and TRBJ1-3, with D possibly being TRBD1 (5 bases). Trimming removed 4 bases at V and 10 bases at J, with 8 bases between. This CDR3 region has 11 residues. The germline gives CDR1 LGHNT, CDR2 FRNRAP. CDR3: CASGSSGTIYF. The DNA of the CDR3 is TGTGCTAGTGGTTCATCAGGGACCATATATTTT.

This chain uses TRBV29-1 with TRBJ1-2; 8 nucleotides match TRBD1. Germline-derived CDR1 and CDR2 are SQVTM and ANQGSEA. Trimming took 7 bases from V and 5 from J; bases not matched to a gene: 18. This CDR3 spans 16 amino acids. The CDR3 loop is CSASTFLTQGEYGYTF. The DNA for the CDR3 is TGCAGCGCTTCCACCTTCCTAACACAGGGGGAATATGGCTACACCTTC.

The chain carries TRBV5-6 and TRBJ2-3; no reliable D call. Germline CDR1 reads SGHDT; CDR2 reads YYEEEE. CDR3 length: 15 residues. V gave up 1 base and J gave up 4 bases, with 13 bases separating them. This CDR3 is CASSLPSEPPDTQYF. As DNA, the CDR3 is TGTGCCAGCAGCTTGCCTAGTGAACCTCCAGATACGCAGTATTTT.

CDR3 sequence reads: CASSSQGGAEGYTF. In DNA, the CDR3 is TGTGCCAGCAGTTCCCAAGGGGGCGCGGAGGGCTACACCTTC. The chain has TRBV6-5 and TRBJ1-2, with TRBD1 matching over 7 bases. Germline V lookup: CDR1 MNHEY, CDR2 SVGAGI. CDR3 size: 14 residues. V trimming: 4 bases; J trimming: 8 bases; junction bases outside the gene matches: 10.

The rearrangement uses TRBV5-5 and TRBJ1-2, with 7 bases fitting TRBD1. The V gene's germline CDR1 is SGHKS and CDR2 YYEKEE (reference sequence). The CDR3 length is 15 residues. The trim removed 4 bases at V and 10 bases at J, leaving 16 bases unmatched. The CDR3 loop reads CASSDPGQSSGDYTF. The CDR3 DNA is TGTGCCAGCAGCGACCCGGGACAGTCCTCCGGGGACTACACCTTC. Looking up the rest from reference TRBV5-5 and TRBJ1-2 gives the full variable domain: DAGVTQSPTHLIKTRGQQVTLRCSPISGHKSVSWYQQVLGQGPQFIFQYYEKEERGRGNFPDRFSARQFPNYSSELNVNALLLGDSALYLCASSDPGQSSGDYTFGSGTRLTVV.

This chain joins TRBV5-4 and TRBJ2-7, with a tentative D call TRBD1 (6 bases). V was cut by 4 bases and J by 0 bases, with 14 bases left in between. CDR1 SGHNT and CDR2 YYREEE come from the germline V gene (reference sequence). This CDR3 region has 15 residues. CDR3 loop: CASSMGQGTSYEQYV. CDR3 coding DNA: TGTGCCAGCAGCATGGGCCAGGGGACCTCCTACGAGCAGTACGTC.

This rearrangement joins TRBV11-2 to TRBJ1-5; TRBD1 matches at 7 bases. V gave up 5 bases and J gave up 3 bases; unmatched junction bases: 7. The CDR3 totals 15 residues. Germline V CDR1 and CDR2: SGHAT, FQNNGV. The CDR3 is CASSTTGDVNQPQHF. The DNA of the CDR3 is TGTGCCAGCAGCACCACAGGGGATGTCAATCAGCCCCAGCATTTT.